The sequence of this TCR beta chain was determined in a study of somatic mutations in cytotoxic T cells in rheumatoid arthritis. Study information: T-cell populations stained with V beta antibodies were in some cases flow-sorted at nearly 100% purity, including V beta1+ cells that were sequenced for TCRB.

This table comes from immunoSEQ multiplex PCR, and its TCRdb copy is limited to in-frame clones, with some not included. The repertoire has approximately 30,000 clones, roughly 82% of them found once; the top ten carry 5.2%. About this clone itself: The target antigen is unknown.

Overall study results and limits: Measurement of CD8+ T-cell clonality revealed no significant difference between rheumatoid arthritis patients and age-matched healthy controls. An increase in CD8+ clonality with age was seen in rheumatoid arthritis patients but not in healthy controls. A slight TRBV07 underrepresentation in rheumatoid arthritis patients was reported without multiple-comparison adjustment.

The germline V gene encodes CDR1 MNHNS and CDR2 SASEGT. The CDR3 loop spans 12 amino acids. V lost 10 bases, J lost 2 bases, and 9 bases lay in between. Sequenced: CD8+ T cells sorted from blood. This receptor was identified in a man aged 50 or older in good health. The J gene is TRBJ2-1, the V gene TRBV6-1; D remains ambiguous. CDR3 amino acids: CATQETYNEQFF. CDR3 nucleotide sequence: TGTGCCACCCAGGAAACCTACAATGAGCAGTTCTTC.